This TCR beta chain was documented in a study of shared clonotypes between healthy human individuals. The wider study: The plates for each donor numbered three CD4 naive, three CD4 memory, two CD8 naive and one CD8 memory.

Study-wide results and caveats: With a handful of donors compared, 4% to 5.5% of naive CD4 clonotypes were shared.

Turning to this clone: Its antigen is currently unknown.

The assay used deep level. Only in-frame clones appear in the TCRdb table, and some are missing; sequencing was by immunoSEQ multiplex PCR. The sample lists some 1,900,000 clones; approximately 95% were seen once. Selected positively for CCR7 and CD45RO-negative, naive CD8 cells excluded terminally differentiated effector memory CD45RA+ cells. All of the donors resided in Nashville, Tennessee, and each was a Caucasian adult. V dropped 3 bases and J dropped 1 base, with 15 bases sitting between them. CDR3 length: 16 residues. Germline lookup yields CDR1 SNHLY and CDR2 FYNNEI. The specimen was naive CD8+ T cells sorted from blood. The V call is TRBV2, the J call TRBJ1-1; unclear D gene. The receptor's source is a man younger than 30 in good health. The CDR3 nucleotides are TGTGCCAGCAGTGATAGGAGGGTTGGATCGAACACTGAAGCTTTCTTT. Amino acids: CASSDRRVGSNTEAFF.